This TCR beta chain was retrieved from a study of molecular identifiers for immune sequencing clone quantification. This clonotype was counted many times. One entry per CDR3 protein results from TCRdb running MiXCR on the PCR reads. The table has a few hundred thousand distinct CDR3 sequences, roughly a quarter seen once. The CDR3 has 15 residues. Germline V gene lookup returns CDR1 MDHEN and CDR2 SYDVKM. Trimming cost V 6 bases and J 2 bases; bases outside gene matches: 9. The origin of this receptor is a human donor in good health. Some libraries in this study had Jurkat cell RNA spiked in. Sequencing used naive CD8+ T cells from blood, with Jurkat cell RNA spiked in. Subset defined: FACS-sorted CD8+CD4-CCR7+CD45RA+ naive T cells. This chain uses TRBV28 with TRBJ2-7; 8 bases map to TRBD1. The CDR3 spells CASRPNRGSTYEQYF. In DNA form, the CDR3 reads TGTGCCAGCAGACCGAACAGGGGGTCGACCTACGAGCAGTACTTC.